The 29 T cell receptor beta chains reported below all come from one sample, sequenced in a study of T-cell memory formation after mild COVID-19. TCRdb ran MiXCR on the 5' RACE reads and lists one entry per CDR3 protein. The sample has roughly 200,000 distinct CDR3 sequences, 15% to 20% seen once; the top ten hold about 2.4%. The specimen sequenced was PBMCs or a T cell subset sorted from them (not recorded which). These TCRs come from an adult woman who had mild COVID-19 (a few samples of this study predate the infection). Cell type and time point are not known.

There are a few counts of this clonotype. The V call is TRBV9, the J call TRBJ2-3; tentatively, D is TRBD2 (6 bases). The V gene's germline CDR1 is SGDLS and CDR2 YYNGEE. This CDR3 has 16 amino acids. The ends were cut back, 0 bases at V and 0 bases at J, with 11 bases in the middle. CDR3 loop: CASSVAPGVSTDTQYF. In DNA form, the CDR3 reads TGTGCCAGCAGCGTAGCTCCGGGGGTGAGCACAGATACGCAGTATTTT.

The chain combines TRBV12-3 or TRBV12-4 with TRBJ2-7; possibly TRBD2 for D (6 bases). The CDR3 consists of 15 residues. Trimming removed 7 bases from V and 4 bases from J, with 20 bases in between. DNA for the CDR3: TGTGCCAGCATGGAGGGCGCCATGGCTGGTTACGAGCAGTACTTC. Amino acids: CASMEGAMAGYEQYF.

This clonotype appeared a few times. The rearrangement uses TRBV29-1 and TRBJ2-5, with D hard to call. Trimming cost V 5 bases and J 5 bases, with 12 bases left between them. The CDR3 loop spans 12 amino acids. The germline CDR1 and CDR2 sequences are SQVTM and ANQGSEA. CDR3 amino acids: CSVTQALETQYF. CDR3 bases: TGCAGCGTTACTCAGGCTTTGGAGACCCAGTACTTC. The full variable domain, with the rest looked up from reference TRBV29-1 and TRBJ2-5, is SAVISQKPSRDICQRGTSLTIQCQVDSQVTMMFWYRQQPGQSLTLIATANQGSEATYESGFVIDKFPISRPNLTFSTLTVSNMSPEDSSIYLCSVTQALETQYFGPGTRLLVL.

The chain recombines TRBV9 with TRBJ1-6, with no clear D. The germline V gene has CDR1 SGDLS and CDR2 YYNGEE. The V end was cut by 4 bases, the J end by 9 bases, with 11 bases between. The CDR3 covers 13 residues. CDR3 loop: CASSLSTGSPLHF. CDR3 coding DNA: TGTGCCAGCAGCCTAAGTACGGGTTCACCCCTCCACTTT.

The V call is TRBV27, the J call TRBJ2-3; TRBD1 might be the D (7 bases). The germline V gene has CDR1 MNHEY and CDR2 SMNVEV (reference sequence). The CDR3 runs 14 residues. Trimming removed 5 bases from V and 4 bases from J, with 13 bases in between. CDR3 loop: CASSKEGAPDTQYF. In DNA, the CDR3 is TGTGCCAGCAGTAAGGAGGGGGCCCCAGATACGCAGTATTTT.

This clonotype was recorded a few times. The rearrangement uses TRBV4-3 and TRBJ2-3, with TRBD2 identical over 7 bases. This CDR3 contains 15 residues. Per germline, CDR1 LGHNA and CDR2 YSLEER. V dropped 1 base and J dropped 6; count of bases not matched to a gene: 7. CDR3 region: CASSQGGSGRDTQYF. The DNA of the CDR3 is TGCGCCAGCAGCCAAGGGGGTAGCGGGCGCGATACGCAGTATTTT.

This clonotype was counted many times. The chain combines TRBV12-3 or TRBV12-4 with TRBJ1-1, with a weak D call TRBD1 (5 bases). The CDR3 runs 11 residues. V was pared by 3 bases and J by 11 bases, with 10 bases between. CDR3 sequence: CASSFARGAFF. Here the CDR3 DNA reads TGTGCCAGCAGTTTTGCCCGGGGGGCTTTCTTT.

The V and J genes are TRBV3-1 and TRBJ2-1, with TRBD2 matching 10 bases. J gave up 5 bases and V 5 bases, and 6 bases lay outside the gene matches. Per germline, CDR1 LGHDT and CDR2 YNNKEL (reference sequence). This CDR3 has 15 amino acids. CDR3 DNA: TGTGCCAGCAGCGCGGGACTAGCGCCGAACAATGAGCAGTTCTTC. Its protein product is CASSAGLAPNNEQFF.

The rearrangement links TRBV27 to TRBJ2-1; 9 positions match TRBD1. Germline assignment: CDR1 MNHEY and CDR2 SMNVEV (reference sequence). This CDR3 has 16 residues. J lost 1 base, V lost 6 bases, and 7 bases had no gene match. The CDR3 DNA sequence: TGTGCCAGCAGACACCGGGACAGGGATTCCTACAATGAGCAGTTCTTC. Residues: CASRHRDRDSYNEQFF.

The chain's CDR3 is CASSLDRGISYEQYF. The CDR3 coding sequence is TGTGCCAGCAGCTTGGACAGGGGCATCTCCTACGAGCAGTACTTC. The chain links TRBV5-6 to TRBJ2-7, with 7 positions matching TRBD1. The CDR3 contains 15 residues. Trimming removed 0 bases from V and 0 bases from J; junction bases left unmatched: 3. Germline CDR1 and CDR2: SGHDT and YYEEEE.

This clonotype was seen many times. The rearrangement links TRBV3-1 to TRBJ2-1, with 7 bases matching TRBD2. Germline V gene lookup returns CDR1 LGHDT and CDR2 YNNKEL (reference sequence). The J segment lost 2 bases and the V segment lost 4 bases, leaving 5 bases of the junction unmatched. The CDR3 is 15 residues long. The CDR3 is CASSPAGTTYNEQFF. CDR3 coding DNA: TGTGCCAGCAGCCCAGCCGGGACTACCTACAATGAGCAGTTCTTC.

This clonotype was recorded at least ten times. The chain combines TRBV6-6 with TRBJ2-7; TRBD2 matches 12 bases. The ends lost 5 bases at V and 0 bases at J; junction bases unmatched: 2. The CDR3 contains 15 residues. Looked up from germline, CDR1 is MNHNY and CDR2 is SVGAGI (reference sequence). The DNA of the CDR3 is TGTGCCAGCAGTCTAGCGGGAGGGTTCTCCTACGAGCAGTACTTC. Translated, it gives CASSLAGGFSYEQYF.

This clonotype has a handful of counts. This chain connects TRBV25-1 to TRBJ2-7; D unclear. Germline values: CDR1 MGHDK, CDR2 SYGVNS. This CDR3 has 13 residues. V gave up 11 bases and J gave up 2 bases, with 16 bases separating them. CDR3 coding DNA: TGTGCCCTTCTGGGTGAAAGGCCCTACGAGCAGTACTTC. Protein: CALLGERPYEQYF.

This chain joins TRBV29-1 and TRBJ1-5, with D perhaps matching TRBD1 (5 bases). Trimming took 4 bases from V and 5 from J, leaving 12 bases between them. The CDR3 spans 13 residues. Germline V CDR1 and CDR2: SQVTM, ANQGSEA. DNA of the CDR3: TGCAGCGTTGTCTTGGGGACGGATCAGCCCCAGCATTTT. It yields the protein CSVVLGTDQPQHF.

The V gene is TRBV7-3, the J gene TRBJ1-1, with a possible D match to TRBD1 (6 bases). Germline V gene data show CDR1 as SGHTA and CDR2 as FQGTGA. With 5 bases removed from V and 5 bases from J, the gap between germline ends came to 15 bases. CDR3 length: 14 amino acids. CDR3 in amino acids: CASSRGGAQTEAFF. The CDR3 region has the DNA TGTGCCAGCAGCCGGGGGGGGGCACAAACTGAAGCTTTCTTT. The full variable domain, its missing parts supplied by reference TRBV7-3 and TRBJ1-1, is GAGVSQTPSNKVTEKGKYVELRCDPISGHTALYWYRQSLGQGPEFLIYFQGTGAADDSGLPNDRFFAVRPEGSVSTLKIQRTERGDSAVYLCASSRGGAQTEAFFGQGTRLTVV.

V usage is TRBV3-1 and J usage is TRBJ2-5; a weak D match, TRBD1 (5 bases). The germline V and J ends were trimmed by 3 bases and 1 base, with 9 bases remaining between them. The CDR3 runs to 14 residues. The germline CDR1 and CDR2 sequences are LGHDT and YNNKEL (reference sequence). The CDR3 bases are TGTGCCAGCAGCCACAGGACAAGCCAAGAGACCCAGTACTTC. The encoded protein is CASSHRTSQETQYF.

CDR3: CASGRGRGYTF. The CDR3 DNA sequence: TGTGCCAGCGGCAGGGGACGGGGCTACACCTTC. The V gene is TRBV27, the J gene TRBJ1-2, with a weak D call TRBD1 (6 bases). The germline gives CDR1 MNHEY, CDR2 SMNVEV (reference sequence). Trimming left V 8 bases short and J 8 bases short, with 12 bases between. This CDR3 contains 11 residues.

The V gene is TRBV30, the J gene TRBJ2-2; D remains unclear. The CDR3 has 12 residues. V gave up 2 bases and J gave up 2 bases, with 3 bases separating them. CDR1 and CDR2 (germline): GTSNPN, SVGIG (reference sequence). The CDR3 loop reads CAWSLNTGELFF. CDR3 DNA: TGTGCCTGGAGTCTAAACACCGGGGAGCTGTTTTTT.

This clonotype was detected a few times. The chain couples TRBV7-8 to TRBJ2-7, with TRBD2 as a possible D gene (6 bases). This CDR3 has 13 amino acids. Trimming took 5 bases from V and 5 from J, leaving 13 bases between them. Germline lookup yields CDR1 SGHVS and CDR2 FQNEAQ. CDR3 amino acids: CASSIRLDHEQYF. The CDR3 DNA follows: TGTGCCAGCAGCATTCGACTAGACCACGAGCAGTACTTC.

The rearrangement uses TRBV29-1 and TRBJ2-3; possible D gene TRBD1, 5 bases. V gave up 5 bases and J gave up 1 base, with 13 bases separating them. There are 14 residues in the CDR3. Germline V gives CDR1 SQVTM, CDR2 ANQGSEA. CDR3 bases: TGCAGCGTTATCAGGGTTCACGGCACAGATACGCAGTATTTT. It is translated as CSVIRVHGTDTQYF.

The V and J genes are TRBV11-2 and TRBJ1-2; 7 bases are shared with TRBD1. Trimming cost V 5 bases and J 4 bases; bases outside gene matches: 13. This CDR3 has 16 residues. The germline V gene has CDR1 SGHAT and CDR2 FQNNGV. CDR3 coding DNA: TGTGCCAGCAGCCAGGGGGTCCCGGGGGCGAGCTATGGCTACACCTTC. Translation: CASSQGVPGASYGYTF.

In its sample, this clonotype was seen a few times. At one end, the junction sequence differs from germline, possibly due to a read error. V usage is TRBV12-3 or TRBV12-4 and J usage is TRBJ2-1; 12 bases fit TRBD1. This CDR3 region has 13 residues. CDR3 amino acids: CASSQGTGGEPFF. Written as DNA, the CDR3 is TGTGCCAGCAGTCAAGGGACAGGGGGCGAGCCGTTCTTC.

This clonotype was detected a few times. V gene TRBV20-1 combines with J gene TRBJ1-1; 10 bases are a match to TRBD1. J gave up 0 bases and V 1 base, and 2 bases lay outside the gene matches. Germline CDR1 DFQATT, CDR2 SNEGSKA (reference sequence). There are 15 residues in the CDR3. The DNA for the CDR3 is TGCAGTGCTAGAGGGACAGGGGGGATGAACACTGAAGCTTTCTTT. Protein: CSARGTGGMNTEAFF.

This clonotype was observed many times. J is TRBJ2-1 and V is TRBV4-2, with TRBD2 matching 7 bases. This CDR3 has 14 residues. Germline V CDR1 and CDR2: LGHNA, YNFKEQ. The V and J ends lost 4 bases and 7 bases, in that order; junction bases with no gene match: 7. The CDR3 here is CASSRGGDRNEQFF. CDR3 bases: TGTGCCAGCAGCCGGGGGGGGGATAGGAATGAGCAGTTCTTC.

This chain links TRBV6-5 with TRBJ2-3; D is uncertain. The V and J ends lost 4 bases and 3 bases respectively, with 17 bases between them. CDR3 size: 16 residues. CDR1 and CDR2 (germline): MNHEY, SVGAGI. In nucleotides, the CDR3 is TGTGCCAGCAGTTCCAGATCGGGCCAAAGGACAGATACGCAGTATTTT. Translated: CASSSRSGQRTDTQYF.

This clonotype turned up a few times. The chain couples TRBV20-1 to TRBJ2-1; 8 bases align to TRBD2. Looked up from germline, CDR1 is DFQATT and CDR2 is SNEGSKA (reference sequence). The V segment lost 3 bases and the J segment 9 bases; nucleotides outside the gene matches: 10. This CDR3 has 14 amino acids. The CDR3 sequence is CSASRPGLGREQFF. The DNA of the CDR3 is TGCAGTGCTAGTAGGCCGGGACTAGGCCGTGAGCAGTTCTTC.

This clonotype was detected a few times. The V and J genes are TRBV20-1 and TRBJ1-1, with 8 bases identical to TRBD1. V dropped 5 bases and J dropped 1; count of bases not matched to a gene: 12. Germline V gives CDR1 DFQATT, CDR2 SNEGSKA (reference sequence). The CDR3 has 16 residues. The CDR3 bases are TGCAGTGCTTCGCTGGACAGGGCATTCAGGAACACTGAAGCTTTCTTT. Translating it yields CSASLDRAFRNTEAFF.

The chain is built from TRBV12-3 or TRBV12-4 and TRBJ2-1, with a weak D call TRBD2 (5 bases). The V end was cut by 7 bases, the J end by 8 bases, with 15 bases between. The CDR3 is 13 residues long. As DNA, the CDR3 is TGTGCCAGCAAGGGAGACCCGATGGATGAGCAGTTCTTC. This gives the protein CASKGDPMDEQFF.

This clonotype was counted a few times. This chain links TRBV20-1 with TRBJ2-1, with a possible D match to TRBD2 (7 bases). V lost 0 bases to trimming and J lost 0 bases, with 15 bases between them. Germline V gene data show CDR1 as DFQATT and CDR2 as SNEGSKA (reference sequence). The CDR3 sequence is 17 residues long. CDR3 protein: CSARETGAGDSYNEQFF. DNA for the CDR3: TGCAGTGCTAGAGAAACGGGGGCGGGAGACTCCTACAATGAGCAGTTCTTC.